This T cell receptor (beta chain) stems from a study of blood T cell repertoires in COVID-19. As originally analysed: By means of reference gene primer amplification, nucleated cell counts were estimated. The table came from immunoSEQ multiplex PCR; TCRdb's copy has only in-frame clones and leaves some out. The DNA was the basis for D and trimming; V, J and clone size are from that table. In the table there are a few hundred thousand clones, around 89% of which are singletons. CDR3 length: 14 residues. The germline gives CDR1 MGHDK, CDR2 SYGVNS. Trimming at V came to 6 bases and at J to 2 bases, leaving 4 bases not matched to a gene. In its sample, this clone was seen once.

The J gene is TRBJ1-3, the V gene TRBV25-1; 7 bases match TRBD1. Material: PBMCs or T cells enriched from blood (not recorded which). This TCR was sampled from a woman younger than 30 who had recovered from COVID-19. The CDR3 DNA reads TGTGCCAGCAGGGAGACAGGGACTGGAAACACCATATATTTT. Its translation is CASRETGTGNTIYF.